The entry below describes one TCR beta chain. The antigen remains undetermined. These data belong to a study of T cells after yellow fever vaccination. MiXCR was run by TCRdb on the 5' RACE reads, yielding one entry per CDR3 protein. The repertoire has 170,000 or so distinct CDR3 sequences, over 7% of them found once; the top ten carry roughly 40%. Overall study results and limits: Highly abundant clonotypes carried over from the bulk population could end up in FACS-sorted repertoires as contaminants.

Germline V CDR1 and CDR2: ENHRY, SYGVKD. This CDR3 contains 14 residues. The germline V and J ends were trimmed by 4 bases and 8 bases, with 17 bases remaining between them. V gene TRBV10-3 combines with J gene TRBJ1-2; D perhaps matches TRBD1 (6 bases). Specimen: CD8+ T cells sorted from PBMCs, collected 45 days after the yellow fever booster vaccination. The sequence was collected from a man aged 18 to 29 who received the YFV17D yellow fever vaccine. The CDR3 bases are TGTGCCATCAGTGCTACAGGGAACCTGGACGGCTACACCTTC. This encodes CAISATGNLDGYTF.